What follows are 15 T cell receptor beta chains derived from one specimen sequenced in a study of molecular identifiers for immune sequencing clone quantification (dated by TCRdb to 2016 to 2019). The receptor library was made with PCR. TCRdb names NextSeq 500 as the instrument used. TCRdb's own reprocessing of the public reads used fastp at Q25 and MiXCR and kept productive beta chains. Rows are unified per CDR3 protein, each entry keeping the most common DNA and genes. Across this sample there are some 580,000 distinct CDR3 sequences, with roughly 27% seen only once. The ten largest account for about 0.84% of the sample. The sample was naive CD8+ T cells from blood, with Jurkat cell RNA spiked in. Reading the label with the study, this specimen's cell subset or site is: FACS-sorted CD8+CD4-CCR7+CD45RA+ naive T cells. The receptor set was obtained from a human donor in good health. Some libraries in this study had Jurkat cell RNA spiked in.

This clonotype appeared a few times. The chain carries TRBV29-1 and TRBJ1-2; 8 nucleotides match TRBD1. Germline V gene lookup returns CDR1 SQVTM and CDR2 ANQGSEA. The CDR3 length is 17 residues. V was clipped by 3 bases and J by 3 bases; unmatched bases: 15. The CDR3 region has the DNA TGCAGCGTTGACCCACGGGGCAGGGGGCGGATCGACTATGGCTACACCTTC. As protein: CSVDPRGRGRIDYGYTF.

About this clonotype itself: This may arise from a read error, as a much more abundant clone is one base away. The rearrangement uses TRBV29-1 and TRBJ1-1; possible D gene TRBD1, 5 bases. The CDR3 spans 16 residues. Germline CDR1 reads SQVTM; CDR2 reads ANQGSEA. V shed 7 bases and J shed 5 bases, with 26 bases lying between them. CDR3 amino acids: CSAVGGAGGFRTEAFF. CDR3 bases: TGCAGCGCTGTAGGTGGGGCTGGCGGGTTCCGGACTGAAGCTTTCTTT.

A word on this clonotype: This may arise from a read error, as a much more abundant clone is one base away. The V gene is TRBV23-1, the J gene TRBJ1-5; D remains ambiguous. TRBV23-1 is an open reading frame whose function is uncertain. This CDR3 is built from 15 residues. The chain's CDR3 is CAGSQYNGSNQPQHF. In DNA form, the CDR3 reads TGCGCCGGCAGTCAATATAACGGAAGCAATCAGCCCCAGCATTTT.

There are many counts of this clonotype. This rearrangement joins TRBV7-8 to TRBJ2-2; D gene unclear. Germline V gene sequence: CDR1 SGHVS, CDR2 FQNEAQ. There are 15 residues in the CDR3. Trimming shortened V by 1 base and J by 5 bases, and 11 bases separated the two germline ends. The CDR3 reads CASSLGAFGTGELFF. For the CDR3, the DNA is TGTGCCAGCAGCTTAGGGGCGTTTGGTACCGGGGAGCTGTTTTTT.

The V and J genes are TRBV27 and TRBJ2-2; 8 bases are a match to TRBD1. Germline loops: CDR1 MNHEY, CDR2 SMNVEV (reference sequence). V lost 7 bases and J lost 3; bases outside the gene matches: 10. The CDR3 is made up of 16 amino acids. The CDR3 spells CASTPVDRVHTGELFF. The CDR3, as DNA: TGTGCCAGCACCCCCGTGGACAGGGTTCACACCGGGGAGCTGTTTTTT.

The sample holds many counts of this clonotype. The chain joins TRBV6-2 or TRBV6-3 to TRBJ1-1; no clear D gene. Trimming took 7 bases from V and 0 from J, leaving 9 bases between them. The CDR3 covers 13 residues. The germline V gene has CDR1 MNHEY and CDR2 SVGEGT. The DNA for the CDR3 is TGTGCCAGCACGGACGCTTTGAACACTGAAGCTTTCTTT. This sequence encodes CASTDALNTEAFF.

The J gene is TRBJ2-3, the V gene TRBV3-1; perhaps TRBD2 as D (5 bases). Trimming left V 0 bases short and J 0 bases short, with 16 bases between. The CDR3 extends over 18 amino acids. Germline V gene data show CDR1 as LGHDT and CDR2 as YNNKEL (reference sequence). CDR3 sequence (DNA): TGTGCCAGCAGCCAAGAGCCGTATAGCGATACTAGCACAGATACGCAGTATTTT. This translates into CASSQEPYSDTSTDTQYF.

This clonotype has only one observation. This may stem from a read error, because a much larger clone lies one nucleotide away. The chain links TRBV6-2 or TRBV6-3 to TRBJ1-5; no firm D call. Germline-derived CDR1 and CDR2 are MNHEY and SVGEGT. CDR3 length: 9 amino acids. V lost 10 bases and J lost 6, with 4 bases in between. The CDR3 sequence is CANGQPQHF. In nucleotides, the CDR3 is TGTGCCAACGGTCAGCCCCAGCATTTT.

This clonotype has a count of ten or more. The chain carries TRBV6-5 and TRBJ2-3, with D hard to call. This CDR3 is 12 amino acids long. V shed 8 bases and J shed 6 bases, with 12 bases lying between them. Germline V CDR1 and CDR2: MNHEY, SVGAGI. CDR3 DNA: TGTGCCAGCGGCCATCCCGAGGATACGCAGTATTTT. Its protein is CASGHPEDTQYF.

The chain couples TRBV5-3 to TRBJ2-5; 11 nucleotides line up with TRBD2. TRBV5-3 is classed as an ORF, of uncertain function. V was pared by 8 bases and J by 9 bases, with 18 bases of the junction left unmatched. The CDR3 is 16 amino acids. CDR3 bases: TGTGCCAGCAGTAACGTAGCGGGAGGGCCTTGGGAGCCCCAGTACTTC. Its translation: CASSNVAGGPWEPQYF.

This clonotype was counted at least ten times. The chain is built from TRBV20-1 and TRBJ1-2; D not certain. CDR3 length: 13 residues. V was pared by 0 bases and J by 1 base, with 6 bases between. Germline V gene sequence: CDR1 DFQATT, CDR2 SNEGSKA (reference sequence). The CDR3 DNA reads as TGCAGTGCTAGAGATACGGATAACTATGGCTACACCTTC. This encodes CSARDTDNYGYTF.

Only a few counts were recorded for this clonotype. V and J are TRBV7-6 and TRBJ2-7, with 7 bases fitting TRBD1. V lost 5 bases and J lost 1; bases outside the gene matches: 5. The CDR3 contains 14 residues. CDR1 and CDR2 (germline): SGHVS, FNYEAQ. This CDR3 reads CASSLQGFSYEQYF. The CDR3 nucleotides read TGTGCCAGCAGCCTACAGGGGTTTTCCTACGAGCAGTACTTC.

This clonotype showed up just a few times. The rearrangement links TRBV20-1 to TRBJ1-5; perhaps TRBD1 as D (5 bases). CDR3 length: 16 residues. V was cut by 6 bases and J by 0 bases, with 18 bases left in between. Germline loops: CDR1 DFQATT, CDR2 SNEGSKA (reference sequence). DNA of the CDR3: TGCAGTGCCCGGAACCGAGAGGGGTATAGCAATCAGCCCCAGCATTTT. Encoded protein: CSARNREGYSNQPQHF.

The V and J genes are TRBV14 and TRBJ2-7, with D possibly being TRBD1 (7 bases). Between the trimmed V and J ends, which lost 4 bases and 2 bases, there was a span of 24 bases. This CDR3 is 18 amino acids long. From germline, CDR1 is SGHDN and CDR2 FVKESK. The CDR3 is CASSLTTWRRGEAYEQYF. The CDR3 DNA reads as TGTGCCAGCAGCCTAACCACGTGGCGCAGGGGGGAAGCCTACGAGCAGTACTTC.

This clonotype was observed a few times. V usage is TRBV7-9 and J usage is TRBJ2-1; TRBD1 aligns across 7 bases. The V gene's germline CDR1 is SEHNR and CDR2 FQNEAQ (reference sequence). Trimming cost V 6 bases and J 9 bases; bases outside gene matches: 8. The CDR3 extends over 13 amino acids. Here the CDR3 DNA reads TGTGCCAGCAGTACTACAGGGGTCGGTGAGCAGTTCTTC. It codes for CASSTTGVGEQFF.